This passage covers 31 T cell receptor beta chains from one sample sequenced in a study of T cells after yellow fever vaccination. Using its own MiXCR run on the 5' RACE reads, TCRdb lists one record per CDR3 protein. The table shows hundreds of thousands of distinct CDR3 sequences, with roughly 12% occurring only once. The specimen comprised PBMCs, sampled on the day of the yellow fever booster vaccination. The receptors here all came from a man younger than 45 who received the YFV17D yellow fever vaccine.

Only a few counts were recorded for this clonotype. The CDR3 region is CASSLGPGAETQYF. The CDR3, as DNA: TGTGCCAGCAGCTTAGGGCCGGGGGCAGAGACCCAGTACTTC. V gene TRBV7-8 combines with J gene TRBJ2-5; TRBD1 or TRBD2 may be the D gene (6 bases each). Germline values: CDR1 SGHVS, CDR2 FQNEAQ. The CDR3 consists of 14 residues. With 1 base removed from V and 4 bases from J, the gap between germline ends came to 10 bases.

This chain links TRBV28 with TRBJ2-5, with D unclear. The V end was cut by 5 bases, the J end by 6 bases, with 10 bases between. The CDR3 length is 12 residues. The V gene's germline CDR1 is MDHEN and CDR2 SYDVKM. The CDR3 region is CASSGLVKTQYF. CDR3 DNA: TGTGCCAGCAGTGGGCTTGTGAAGACCCAGTACTTC.

In this sample, this clonotype turned up a few times. V usage is TRBV3-1 and J usage is TRBJ1-1; tentative D call: TRBD1 (5 bases). With 1 base removed from V and 6 bases from J, the gap between germline ends came to 9 bases. The CDR3 is 13 amino acids. Germline CDR1 and CDR2: LGHDT and YNNKEL (reference sequence). CDR3 in amino acids: CASSQGTGSEAFF. The CDR3 region has the DNA TGTGCCAGCAGCCAAGGAACAGGCTCTGAAGCTTTCTTT.

This clonotype turned up a few times. The rearrangement links TRBV4-3 to TRBJ2-1; D may be TRBD2 (7 bases). Trimming took 3 bases from V and 7 from J, leaving 16 bases between them. Per the germline V gene, CDR1 is LGHNA and CDR2 is YSLEER. This CDR3 is built from 15 residues. CDR3 nucleotide sequence: TGCGCCAGCAGCCAGGATACAGGGAGGGCGAATGAGCAGTTCTTC. This codes for CASSQDTGRANEQFF.

The CDR3 protein is CASSLSKGLAGVYEQYF. CDR3 nucleotides: TGTGCCAGCAGTTTATCGAAGGGACTAGCGGGAGTCTACGAGCAGTACTTC. The V call is TRBV27, the J call TRBJ2-7; 14 bases align to TRBD2. The germline V gene has CDR1 MNHEY and CDR2 SMNVEV (reference sequence). The CDR3 has 17 residues. The ends lost 0 bases at V and 3 bases at J; junction bases unmatched: 4.

V gene TRBV7-6 combines with J gene TRBJ2-5; D might be TRBD2 (6 bases). This CDR3 is built from 14 residues. CDR1 is SGHVS, CDR2 FNYEAQ, per germline. Trimming took off 1 base at V and 9 bases at J, with 15 bases between the two ends. CDR3 sequence: CASSLVAETPPQYF. The DNA for the CDR3 is TGTGCCAGCAGCTTAGTAGCGGAGACCCCCCCCCAGTACTTC.

This clonotype appeared many times. The chain links TRBV29-1 to TRBJ2-7; no reliable D call. CDR1 is SQVTM, CDR2 ANQGSEA, per germline. Between the trimmed V and J ends, which lost 7 bases and 2 bases, there was a span of 12 bases. There are 12 residues in the CDR3. The CDR3 DNA reads TGCAGCGCCCTGGACGTAACCTACGAGCAGTACTTC. Protein sequence: CSALDVTYEQYF.

This clonotype was detected a few times. The chain joins TRBV20-1 to TRBJ2-7, with 11 bases identical to TRBD2. V trimming: 3 bases; J trimming: 5 bases; junction bases outside the gene matches: 6. The germline V gene has CDR1 DFQATT and CDR2 SNEGSKA (reference sequence). CDR3 size: 14 residues. The CDR3 DNA reads as TGCAGTGCTAGGTCGGCTAGCGGGAGGAACGAGCAGTACTTC. This codes for CSARSASGRNEQYF.

This clonotype was seen more than once but under ten times. The chain carries TRBV7-3 and TRBJ2-2; maybe TRBD2 (6 bases). The CDR3 is made up of 16 amino acids. The germline gives CDR1 SGHTA, CDR2 FQGTGA. The V end lost 3 bases, the J end lost 3 bases, and 14 bases lay between the germline ends. In DNA form, the CDR3 reads TGTGCCAGCAGCTTTGTTGCGGGGTCGGACACCGGGGAGCTGTTTTTT. This codes for CASSFVAGSDTGELFF.

This clonotype was found a few times. The V and J genes are TRBV19 and TRBJ2-7; D possibly corresponds to TRBD1 (5 bases). CDR1 is LNHDA and CDR2 is SQIVND in the germline V gene (reference sequence). The V end was cut by 3 bases, the J end by 3 bases, with 12 bases between. The CDR3 has 14 amino acids. In DNA form, the CDR3 reads TGTGCCAGTAGTATCCGACAGCGCAACTACGAGCAGTACTTC. Translating it yields CASSIRQRNYEQYF.

The chain couples TRBV24-1 to TRBJ2-1; 10 nucleotides agree with TRBD2. Germline values: CDR1 KGHDR, CDR2 SFDVKD. CDR3 length: 16 amino acids. The ends lost 5 bases at V and 0 bases at J; junction bases unmatched: 3. The CDR3 reads CATSGTSGLSYNEQFF. CDR3 sequence (DNA): TGTGCCACCAGTGGGACTAGCGGACTCTCCTACAATGAGCAGTTCTTC.

V and J are TRBV7-2 and TRBJ2-1; TRBD1 might be the D (6 bases). Trimming stripped 3 bases from V and 13 bases from J, with 13 bases between. The CDR3 runs to 12 residues. Germline loops: CDR1 SGHTA, CDR2 FQGNSA. CDR3 sequence: CASSLDSIFQFF. The CDR3, as DNA: TGTGCCAGCAGCTTGGACAGCATATTCCAGTTCTTC.

This clonotype was recorded a few times. The chain couples TRBV28 to TRBJ2-4; 12 nucleotides match TRBD2. The V gene end was trimmed by 2 bases and the J gene end by 1 base; junction bases not matched to a gene: 3. The CDR3 sequence is 17 residues long. Germline V lookup: CDR1 MDHEN, CDR2 SYDVKM. The CDR3 loop reads CASSLLAGGGAKNIQYF. The CDR3 nucleotides are TGTGCCAGCAGTTTACTAGCGGGAGGGGGGGCCAAAAACATTCAGTACTTC.

This clonotype was observed a handful of times. Here the CDR3 reads CASSRPGLAGGNTDTQYF. In nucleotides, the CDR3 is TGTGCCAGCAGCCGCCCGGGACTAGCGGGAGGAAATACAGATACGCAGTATTTT. The V gene is TRBV11-2, the J gene TRBJ2-3, with 15 nucleotides matching TRBD2. Germline V lookup: CDR1 SGHAT, CDR2 FQNNGV. This CDR3 region has 18 residues. V trimming: 5 bases; J trimming: 3 bases; junction bases outside the gene matches: 9.

This clonotype was observed a handful of times. The chain couples TRBV12-3 or TRBV12-4 to TRBJ1-1; D remains unclear. The CDR3 runs 13 residues. V lost 9 bases to trimming and J lost 1 base, with 12 bases between them. CDR3 in DNA: TGTGCCAGTACCAGCCCCGGGAACACTGAAGCTTTCTTT. This translates into CASTSPGNTEAFF.

DNA for the CDR3: TGCAGTGCTAGTACTAGCGGAAAAAACACAGATACGCAGTATTTT. Translating gives CSASTSGKNTDTQYF. The chain employs TRBV20-1 and TRBJ2-3, with 8 bases matching TRBD2. V trimming: 3 bases; J trimming: 2 bases; junction bases outside the gene matches: 7. CDR1 is DFQATT and CDR2 is SNEGSKA in the germline V gene (reference sequence). The CDR3 is 15 amino acids.

Turning to this clonotype: At one of its ends the junction is not consistent with the germline gene, which may arise from a read error. The gene calls are TRBV20-1 and TRBJ2-7; TRBD2 aligns across 7 bases. CDR1 and CDR2 (germline): DFQATT, SNEGSKA (reference sequence). CDR3 length: 12 residues. In DNA form, the CDR3 reads TGCAGTGCTAGAGCGACTAGCTACAAGCAGTACTTC. The encoded protein is CSARATSYKQYF.

V usage is TRBV7-9 and J usage is TRBJ2-5, with a tentative D call TRBD2 (6 bases). Germline V lookup: CDR1 SEHNR, CDR2 FQNEAQ (reference sequence). CDR3 length: 16 residues. The germline V and J ends were trimmed by 4 bases and 4 bases, with 19 bases remaining between them. The CDR3 here is CASSSLAGHLAETQYF. The CDR3, as DNA: TGTGCCAGCAGCTCCCTGGCGGGGCATCTTGCAGAGACCCAGTACTTC. Using reference TRBV7-9 and TRBJ2-5 for the parts outside the CDR3, the full variable domain is DTGVSQNPRHKITKRGQNVTFRCDPISEHNRLYWYRQTLGQGPEFLTYFQNEAQLEKSRLLSDRFSAERPKGSFSTLEIQRTEQGDSAMYLCASSSLAGHLAETQYFGPGTRLLVL.

This clonotype has only a few counts. The V call is TRBV29-1, the J call TRBJ2-1; maybe TRBD1 (6 bases). Germline CDR1 and CDR2: SQVTM and ANQGSEA. CDR3 length equals 14 residues. The germline V and J ends were trimmed by 6 bases and 2 bases, with 14 bases remaining between them. The CDR3 here is CSVLGTQTYNEQFF. The CDR3 region has the DNA TGCAGCGTGCTGGGGACACAGACCTACAATGAGCAGTTCTTC.

The V and J genes are TRBV6-1 and TRBJ2-1; 11 nucleotides line up with TRBD2. This CDR3 is built from 15 residues. From germline, CDR1 is MNHNS and CDR2 SASEGT. V shed 6 bases and J 6 bases; nucleotides not matched to a gene: 7. The chain's CDR3 is CASSSGLAVINEQFF. The CDR3 DNA is TGTGCCAGCAGCTCGGGACTAGCGGTGATCAATGAGCAGTTCTTC.

This chain links TRBV9 with TRBJ2-5; D is perhaps TRBD1 or TRBD2 (5 bases each). Germline CDR1 and CDR2: SGDLS and YYNGEE. This CDR3 region has 16 residues. V was shortened by 3 bases and J by 1 base, with 16 bases between the two germline ends. The CDR3 DNA follows: TGTGCCAGCAGCGAAGGAGGACACGGGGTCCAAGAGACCCAGTACTTC. This gives the protein CASSEGGHGVQETQYF. The variable domain in full, with the rest retrieved from reference TRBV9 and TRBJ2-5, is DSGVTQTPKHLITATGQRVTLRCSPRSGDLSVYWYQQSLDQGLQFLIQYYNGEERAKGNILERFSAQQFPDLHSELNLSSLELGDSALYFCASSEGGHGVQETQYFGPGTRLLVL.

The rearrangement joins TRBV12-3 or TRBV12-4 to TRBJ2-7; 11 positions match TRBD2. The CDR3 consists of 18 residues. The junction had 18 bases not matched to a gene; V was cut back by 11 bases and J by 0 bases. This chain's CDR3 is CAFSSGGGLAETSYEQYF. In nucleotides, the CDR3 is TGTGCCTTCAGTTCCGGGGGGGGACTAGCGGAGACCTCCTACGAGCAGTACTTC.

This chain connects TRBV10-3 to TRBJ1-2; D is unresolved. The CDR3 has 13 residues. Germline assignment: CDR1 ENHRY and CDR2 SYGVKD. V dropped 10 bases and J dropped 2 bases, with 14 bases sitting between them. CDR3 DNA sequence: TGTGCCACCCGAAGGCCACCAAACTATGGCTACACCTTC. It is translated as CATRRPPNYGYTF.

At least ten counts were recorded for this clonotype. The chain has TRBV5-4 and TRBJ2-1; D possibly matches TRBD1 or TRBD2 (5 bases each). V was cut by 4 bases and J by 10 bases, with 15 bases left in between. The CDR3 consists of 13 residues. Germline CDR1 reads SGHNT; CDR2 reads YYREEE (reference sequence). The CDR3 loop reads CASSMDGWGEQFF. The CDR3 region has the DNA TGTGCCAGCAGCATGGACGGCTGGGGGGAGCAGTTCTTC.

The chain couples TRBV6-2 or TRBV6-3 to TRBJ1-2; 7 bases line up with TRBD1. The V gene end was trimmed by 5 bases and the J gene end by 8 bases; junction bases not matched to a gene: 11. The CDR3 is 14 residues long. Per the germline V gene, CDR1 is MNHEY and CDR2 is SVGEGT. CDR3: CASSTLTGWRGYTF. The CDR3 nucleotides read TGTGCCAGCAGTACCCTGACAGGGTGGAGAGGCTACACCTTC.

The chain carries TRBV5-1 and TRBJ2-2; 9 bases are a match to TRBD2. The CDR3 is 16 amino acids. J gave up 2 bases and V 3 bases, and 5 bases lay outside the gene matches. Germline V gene data show CDR1 as SGHRS and CDR2 as YFSETQ. CDR3 nucleotide sequence: TGCGCCAGCAGCTCGTTCCTAGCGGGAAACACCGGGGAGCTGTTTTTT. Translation gives CASSSFLAGNTGELFF. Variable domain in full (rest from reference TRBV5-1 and TRBJ2-2): KAGVTQTPRYLIKTRGQQVTLSCSPISGHRSVSWYQQTPGQGLQFLFEYFSETQRNKGNFPGRFSGRQFSNSRSEMNVSTLELGDSALYLCASSSFLAGNTGELFFGEGSRLTVL.

There are many counts of this clonotype. CDR3 region: CASSQGSGNSPLHF. The CDR3 bases are TGTGCCAGCAGCCAAGGGAGCGGTAATTCACCCCTCCACTTT. The J gene is TRBJ1-6, the V gene TRBV3-1; D is unclear. Germline V lookup: CDR1 LGHDT, CDR2 YNNKEL (reference sequence). Between the trimmed V and J ends, which lost 1 base and 6 bases, there was a span of 7 bases. The CDR3 extends over 14 amino acids. Full variable domain (rest looked up from reference TRBV3-1 and TRBJ1-6): DTAVSQTPKYLVTQMGNDKSIKCEQNLGHDTMYWYKQDSKKFLKIMFSYNNKELIINETVPNRFSPKSPDKAHLNLHINSLELGDSAVYFCASSQGSGNSPLHFGNGTRLTVT.

The chain has TRBV29-1 and TRBJ2-3; 13 nucleotides align to TRBD2. The germline gives CDR1 SQVTM, CDR2 ANQGSEA. V dropped 7 bases and J dropped 8; count of bases not matched to a gene: 12. The CDR3 has 15 amino acids. The DNA of the CDR3 is TGCAGCGCCGAAGGGACTAGCGGGAAAGGGGGTACGCAGTATTTT. It translates to CSAEGTSGKGGTQYF.

This clonotype appeared a few times. The chain combines TRBV9 with TRBJ1-1; possibly TRBD1 for D (5 bases). Germline CDR1 is SGDLS and CDR2 is YYNGEE. Trimming stripped 3 bases from V and 5 bases from J, with 14 bases between. The CDR3 totals 14 residues. DNA of the CDR3: TGTGCCAGCAGCGCTCAAACAGGCCAGACTGAAGCTTTCTTT. Amino acid sequence: CASSAQTGQTEAFF.

The sample holds many counts of this clonotype. V usage is TRBV5-1 and J usage is TRBJ2-2; D not certain. The CDR3 is 11 residues long. Germline V gene data show CDR1 as SGHRS and CDR2 as YFSETQ. Trimming took off 7 bases at V and 7 bases at J, with 8 bases between the two ends. CDR3 DNA sequence: TGCGCCAGCGGCAAAGGCGGGGAGCTGTTTTTT. This codes for CASGKGGELFF.

This rearrangement joins TRBV5-6 to TRBJ1-2; D is undetermined. Germline CDR1 and CDR2: SGHDT and YYEEEE. This CDR3 comprises 15 residues. The V end lost 4 bases, the J end lost 4 bases, and 17 bases lay between the germline ends. The CDR3 nucleotides read TGTGCCAGCAGCCCCTTGCAGGATCCACTCTATGGCTACACCTTC. This sequence encodes CASSPLQDPLYGYTF.